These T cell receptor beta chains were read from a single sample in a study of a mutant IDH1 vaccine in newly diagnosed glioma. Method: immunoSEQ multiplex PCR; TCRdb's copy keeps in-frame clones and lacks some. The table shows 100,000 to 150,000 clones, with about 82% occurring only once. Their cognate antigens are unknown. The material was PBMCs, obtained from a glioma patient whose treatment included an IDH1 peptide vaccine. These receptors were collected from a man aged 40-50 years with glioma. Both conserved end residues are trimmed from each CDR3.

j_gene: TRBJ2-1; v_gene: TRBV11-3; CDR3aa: ASSLGPGNEQF
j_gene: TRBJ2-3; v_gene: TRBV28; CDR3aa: ASNGAPDTQY
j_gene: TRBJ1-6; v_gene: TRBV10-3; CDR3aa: AISGDVPSPLH
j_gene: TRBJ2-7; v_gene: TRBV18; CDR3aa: ASSRDNSYEQY
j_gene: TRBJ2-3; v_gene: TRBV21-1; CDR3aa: ATTPRAGGEDTQY
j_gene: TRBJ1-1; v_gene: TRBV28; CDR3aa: ASSSRTGRSTEAF
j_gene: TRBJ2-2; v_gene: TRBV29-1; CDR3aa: SVEDGKTVAGELF
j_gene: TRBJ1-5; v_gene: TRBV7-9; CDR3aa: ASSSTGPTGQPQH
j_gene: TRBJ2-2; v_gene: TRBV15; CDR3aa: ATSYYPLRTGELF
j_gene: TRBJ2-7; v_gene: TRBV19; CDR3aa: ASSIYLGSSYEQY
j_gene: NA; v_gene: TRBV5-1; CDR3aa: ASSLFQDSYEQY
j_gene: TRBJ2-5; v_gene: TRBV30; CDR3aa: AWSVQAVLGKETQY
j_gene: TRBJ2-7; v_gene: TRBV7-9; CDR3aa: ASSLVPISGLAGGEQY
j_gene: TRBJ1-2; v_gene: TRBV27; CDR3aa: ASSFGTAYGYT
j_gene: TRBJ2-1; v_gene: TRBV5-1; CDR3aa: ASSPTSAKGNEQF
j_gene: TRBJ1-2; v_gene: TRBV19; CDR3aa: ASRGAGTANYGYT
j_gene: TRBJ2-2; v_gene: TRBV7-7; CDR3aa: ASSSEGAAGELF
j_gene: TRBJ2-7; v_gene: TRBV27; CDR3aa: ASKPGLAGNEQY
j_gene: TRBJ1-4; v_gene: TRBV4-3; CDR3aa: ASSQDFGTNEKLF
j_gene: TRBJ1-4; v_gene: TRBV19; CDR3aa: ASSPGRWQGLNEKLF
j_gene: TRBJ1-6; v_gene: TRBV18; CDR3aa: ASSPPPGQTSPLH
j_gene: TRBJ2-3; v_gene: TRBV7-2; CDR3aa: ASSPGPRPQY
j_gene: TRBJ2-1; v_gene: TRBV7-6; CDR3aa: ASSSRQGGEQF
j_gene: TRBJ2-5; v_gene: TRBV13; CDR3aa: ASSFFSPGLAGGETQY
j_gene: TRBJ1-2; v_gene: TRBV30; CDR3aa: AWILGQGVSGYT
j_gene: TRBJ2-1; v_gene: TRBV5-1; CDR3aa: ASSLNRANEQF
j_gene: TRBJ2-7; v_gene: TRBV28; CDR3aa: ASSGRIYEQY
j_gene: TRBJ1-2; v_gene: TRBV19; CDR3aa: ASSSQGLYGYT
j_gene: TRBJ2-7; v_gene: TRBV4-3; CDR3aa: ASSRGVSGRMSYEQY
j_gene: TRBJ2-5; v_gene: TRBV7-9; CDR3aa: ASSLIRAGQETQY